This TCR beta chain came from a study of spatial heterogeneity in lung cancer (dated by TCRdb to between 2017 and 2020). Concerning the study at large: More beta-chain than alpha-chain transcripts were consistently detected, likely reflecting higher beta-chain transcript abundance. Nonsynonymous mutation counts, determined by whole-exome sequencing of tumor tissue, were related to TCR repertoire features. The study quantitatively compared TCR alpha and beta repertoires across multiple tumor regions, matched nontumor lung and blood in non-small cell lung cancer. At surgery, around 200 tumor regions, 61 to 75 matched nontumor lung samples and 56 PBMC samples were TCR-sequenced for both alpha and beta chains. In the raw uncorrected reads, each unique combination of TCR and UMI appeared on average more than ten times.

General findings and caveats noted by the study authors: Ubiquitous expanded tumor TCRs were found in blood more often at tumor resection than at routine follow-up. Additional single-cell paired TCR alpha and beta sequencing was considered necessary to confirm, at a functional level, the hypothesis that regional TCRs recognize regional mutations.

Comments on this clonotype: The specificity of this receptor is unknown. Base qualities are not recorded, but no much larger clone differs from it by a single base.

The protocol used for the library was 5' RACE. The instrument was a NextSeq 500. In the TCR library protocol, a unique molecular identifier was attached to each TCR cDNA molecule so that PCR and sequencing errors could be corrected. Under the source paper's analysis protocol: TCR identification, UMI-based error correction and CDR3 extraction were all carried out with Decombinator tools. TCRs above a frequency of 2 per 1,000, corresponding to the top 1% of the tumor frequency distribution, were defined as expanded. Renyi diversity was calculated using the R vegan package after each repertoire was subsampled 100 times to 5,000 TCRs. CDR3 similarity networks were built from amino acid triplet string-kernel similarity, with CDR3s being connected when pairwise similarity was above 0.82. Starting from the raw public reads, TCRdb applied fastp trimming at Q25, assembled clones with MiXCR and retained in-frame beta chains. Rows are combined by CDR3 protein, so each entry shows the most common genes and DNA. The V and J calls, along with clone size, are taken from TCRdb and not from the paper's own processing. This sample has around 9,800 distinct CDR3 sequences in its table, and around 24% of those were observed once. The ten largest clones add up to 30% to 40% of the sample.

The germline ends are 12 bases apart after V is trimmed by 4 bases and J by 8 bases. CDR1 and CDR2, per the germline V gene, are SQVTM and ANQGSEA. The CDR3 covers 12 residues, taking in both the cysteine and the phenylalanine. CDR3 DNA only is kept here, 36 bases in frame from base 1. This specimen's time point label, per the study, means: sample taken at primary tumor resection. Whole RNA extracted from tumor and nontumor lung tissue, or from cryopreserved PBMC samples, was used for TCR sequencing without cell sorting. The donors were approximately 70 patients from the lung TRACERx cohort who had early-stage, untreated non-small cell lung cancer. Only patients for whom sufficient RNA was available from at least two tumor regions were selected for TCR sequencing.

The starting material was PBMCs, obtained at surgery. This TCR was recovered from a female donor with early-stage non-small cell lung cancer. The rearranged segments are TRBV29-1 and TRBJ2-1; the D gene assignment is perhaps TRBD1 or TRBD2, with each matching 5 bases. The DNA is TGCAGCGTTGGGGGGTCCGGTGATGAGCAGTTCTTC. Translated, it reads CSVGGSGDEQFF.